These 26 T cell receptor beta chains were all obtained from the same sample, sequenced in a study of graft-versus-host responses after intestinal transplantation. Clones were sequenced by immunoSEQ multiplex PCR, and TCRdb holds only the in-frame ones, with some missing. This table has about 90,000 clones, more than 90% appearing once. Which antigens these TCRs recognize remains unknown. The material was unstimulated CD4+ T cells sorted from spleen or lymph node cells, obtained before intestinal transplant. These receptors all come from a human donor who received an intestinal transplant.

The chain combines TRBV6-6 with TRBJ2-3, with D tentatively TRBD1 or TRBD2 (5 bases each). This CDR3 contains 13 residues. Germline V gene sequence: CDR1 MNHNY, CDR2 SVGAGI (reference sequence). V dropped 8 bases and J dropped 4 bases, with 13 bases sitting between them. The CDR3 DNA is TGTGCCAGCGCAGGAGGACACGCAGATACGCAGTATTTT. Translating gives CASAGGHADTQYF.

The CDR3 loop reads CASSPRFTYQETQYF. The CDR3 DNA reads TGTGCCAGCAGCCCTCGTTTCACTTACCAAGAGACCCAGTACTTC. V is TRBV9 and J is TRBJ2-5, with no clear D. Trimming took 4 bases from V and 0 from J, leaving 13 bases between them. CDR1 SGDLS and CDR2 YYNGEE come from the germline V gene. This CDR3 is 15 amino acids long.

The chain is built from TRBV5-4 and TRBJ2-3; 8 bases map to TRBD2. V trimming: 2 bases; J trimming: 4 bases; junction bases outside the gene matches: 6. This CDR3 has 15 amino acids. CDR1 and CDR2 (germline): SGHNT, YYREEE (reference sequence). The chain's CDR3 is CASSFPAGGSDTQYF. The DNA of the CDR3 is TGTGCCAGCAGCTTTCCGGCGGGGGGCTCAGATACGCAGTATTTT. The full variable domain, with the rest looked up from reference TRBV5-4 and TRBJ2-3, is ETGVTQSPTHLIKTRGQQVTLRCSSQSGHNTVSWYQQALGQGPQFIFQYYREEENGRGNFPPRFSGLQFPNYSSELNVNALELDDSALYLCASSFPAGGSDTQYFGPGTRLTVL.

The chain recombines TRBV4-2 with TRBJ2-2; 8 positions match TRBD2. This CDR3 contains 15 residues. In germline, CDR1 is LGHNA, CDR2 YNFKEQ. The trim removed 0 bases at V and 9 bases at J, leaving 6 bases unmatched. The CDR3 region is CASSQDAGLARELFF. The DNA for the CDR3 is TGTGCCAGCAGCCAAGATGCCGGACTAGCTAGGGAGCTGTTTTTT.

This sequence joins TRBV5-1 and TRBJ2-3; 8 positions match TRBD2. The germline V gene has CDR1 SGHRS and CDR2 YFSETQ. The CDR3 is made up of 14 amino acids. V shed 4 bases, J shed 6 bases, and the junction held 7 bases outside the gene matches. The CDR3 is CASSPGGGADTQYF. The DNA for the CDR3 is TGCGCCAGCAGCCCCGGGGGGGGAGCCGATACGCAGTATTTT.

The chain combines TRBV19 with TRBJ1-1, with 7 nucleotides matching TRBD1. J gave up 3 bases and V 7 bases, and 5 bases lay outside the gene matches. CDR1 is LNHDA and CDR2 is SQIVND in the germline V gene (reference sequence). This CDR3 contains 13 residues. The CDR3: CASNPDRYTEAFF. For the CDR3, the DNA is TGTGCCAGTAACCCGGACAGGTACACTGAAGCTTTCTTT.

Turning to this clone: A read error may produce the germline difference seen at one junction end. This specimen includes other DNA sequences encoding the same CDR3. The V and J genes are TRBV11-2 and TRBJ2-2, with D unresolved. Germline loops: CDR1 SGHAT, CDR2 FQNNGV. The CDR3 contains 13 residues. CDR3 coding DNA: TGCGCCAGCAGCTTAGATTCCTCCGGGGAGCTGTTTTTT. It yields the protein CASSLDSSGELFF.

The J gene is TRBJ2-6, the V gene TRBV9; D remains ambiguous. The CDR3 runs to 15 residues. V dropped 0 bases and J dropped 4 bases, with 8 bases sitting between them. The V gene's germline CDR1 is SGDLS and CDR2 YYNGEE. The CDR3: CASSVVSHGANVLTF. Written as DNA, the CDR3 is TGTGCCAGCAGCGTAGTGTCTCACGGGGCCAACGTCCTGACTTTC.

This chain uses TRBV7-7 with TRBJ2-1; 9 bases align to TRBD1. This CDR3 spans 15 amino acids. Trimming cost V 3 bases and J 4 bases; bases outside gene matches: 4. Germline V gene sequence: CDR1 SSHAT, CDR2 FNYEAQ (reference sequence). Here the CDR3 reads CASSFGTGSYNEQFF. The CDR3 nucleotides read TGTGCCAGCAGCTTCGGGACAGGGTCGTACAATGAGCAGTTCTTC. Combining the CDR3 with reference TRBV7-7 and TRBJ2-1 gives the whole variable domain GAGVSQSPRYKVTKRGQDVTLRCDPISSHATLYWYQQALGQGPEFLTYFNYEAQPDKSGLPSDRFSAERPEGSISTLTIQRTEQRDSAMYRCASSFGTGSYNEQFFGPGTRLTVL.

The J gene is TRBJ1-6, the V gene TRBV9; D is unclear. Germline V gene data show CDR1 as SGDLS and CDR2 as YYNGEE. The length of the CDR3 is 14 residues. The V and J ends lost 2 bases and 6 bases respectively, with 9 bases between them. The CDR3 here is CASSVRRLNSPLHF. CDR3 bases: TGTGCCAGCAGCGTCAGACGCCTTAATTCACCCCTCCACTTT.

The CDR3 DNA reads TGCGCCAGCAGCTCCATGGCCGAAGACGAGCAGTACTTC. It specifies CASSSMAEDEQYF. The rearrangement joins TRBV5-1 to TRBJ2-7, with D unclear. The CDR3 is made up of 13 amino acids. Trimming shortened V by 3 bases and J by 5 bases, and 12 bases separated the two germline ends. CDR1 SGHRS and CDR2 YFSETQ come from the germline V gene.

V usage is TRBV7-8 and J usage is TRBJ1-1; no clear D. V lost 5 bases and J lost 4, with 38 bases in between. The CDR3 is 22 residues long. Germline V gene sequence: CDR1 SGHVS, CDR2 FQNEAQ. CDR3 DNA: TGTGCCAGCAGCCCCCCGAGGCGGTCTGGGCCAAGCACTCTAACCCAAGTCACTGAAGCTTTCTTT. Translation gives CASSPPRRSGPSTLTQVTEAFF.

V and J are TRBV7-9 and TRBJ2-3; TRBD2 matches at 14 bases. The CDR3 spans 16 residues. The V gene end was trimmed by 4 bases and the J gene end by 7 bases; junction bases not matched to a gene: 7. From germline, CDR1 is SEHNR and CDR2 FQNEAQ (reference sequence). CDR3 bases: TGTGCCAGCAGCTCCAGAGGGACTAGCGGGAGACATACGCAGTATTTT. Protein: CASSSRGTSGRHTQYF.

The rearrangement uses TRBV6-5 and TRBJ1-4; D gene unclear. This CDR3 has 15 amino acids. V was clipped by 3 bases and J by 4 bases, with 12 bases between them. Germline CDR1 and CDR2: MNHEY and SVGAGI. CDR3 sequence (DNA): TGTGCCAGCAGTTATGGAGTACGGATTAATGAAAAACTGTTTTTT. Translation: CASSYGVRINEKLFF.

The chain combines TRBV20-1 with TRBJ1-4, with no clear D. V was shortened by 8 bases and J by 6 bases, with 10 bases between the two germline ends. The germline V gene encodes CDR1 DFQATT and CDR2 SNEGSKA (reference sequence). There are 11 residues in the CDR3. The CDR3 DNA reads TGCAGTCACCGGGAGGATGAAAAACTGTTTTTT. Amino acids: CSHREDEKLFF.

The V gene is TRBV4-1, the J gene TRBJ1-6, with 9 bases that match TRBD1. The CDR3 is made up of 16 amino acids. Germline assignment: CDR1 MGHRA and CDR2 YSYEKL. V shed 0 bases and J 11 bases; nucleotides not matched to a gene: 8. The DNA for the CDR3 is TGCGCCAGCAGCCAAGATGTCAGACAGGGGGATCCACCCCTCCACTTT. It encodes CASSQDVRQGDPPLHF.

The rearrangement joins TRBV6-1 to TRBJ1-1, with D perhaps matching TRBD1 (6 bases). The CDR3 has 13 amino acids. The germline CDR1 and CDR2 sequences are MNHNS and SASEGT. Deletions cut 10 bases from V and 0 bases from J, with 12 bases between. The CDR3 protein is CAITRDMNTEAFF. In nucleotides, the CDR3 is TGTGCCATCACCAGGGACATGAACACTGAAGCTTTCTTT.

The chain employs TRBV18 and TRBJ2-1; 10 nucleotides agree with TRBD2. CDR1 KGHSH and CDR2 LQKENI come from the germline V gene. V lost 2 bases to trimming and J lost 1 base; unmatched junction nucleotides: 17. This CDR3 comprises 21 residues. The CDR3 DNA is TGTGCCAGCTCACCAGGGGCAGGGGCCGGACTAGCGGCTGAATCCTACAATGAGCAGTTCTTC. This codes for CASSPGAGAGLAAESYNEQFF.

For the CDR3, the DNA is TGTGCCAGCAGTTGGGGGGACTCAAACTACGAGCAGTACTTC. Translated, it gives CASSWGDSNYEQYF. This chain connects TRBV27 to TRBJ2-7; a possible D gene is TRBD2 (6 bases). CDR1 and CDR2 (germline): MNHEY, SMNVEV (reference sequence). This CDR3 spans 14 amino acids. The ends were cut back, 4 bases at V and 3 bases at J, with 13 bases in the middle.

J is TRBJ1-5 and V is TRBV6-1; D might be TRBD1 (5 bases). There are 13 residues in the CDR3. The V gene lost 7 bases and the J gene lost 1 base, with 8 bases spanning the gap. Germline V gives CDR1 MNHNS, CDR2 SASEGT. CDR3 protein: CASIKGSNQPQHF. The CDR3 nucleotides are TGTGCCAGCATCAAGGGGAGCAATCAGCCCCAGCATTTT.

The V gene is TRBV5-1, the J gene TRBJ1-4; 9 positions match TRBD1. Germline V gives CDR1 SGHRS, CDR2 YFSETQ. The CDR3 loop spans 16 amino acids. V trimming: 0 bases; J trimming: 2 bases; junction bases outside the gene matches: 2. This CDR3 reads CASSLGDRATNEKLFF. The CDR3 nucleotides read TGCGCCAGCAGCTTGGGGGACAGGGCTACTAATGAAAAACTGTTTTTT.

The J gene is TRBJ1-2, the V gene TRBV5-1; the D gene is possibly TRBD1 (6 bases). Germline CDR1 reads SGHRS; CDR2 reads YFSETQ. V was trimmed by 8 bases and J by 4 bases, leaving 18 bases between them. The CDR3 is 14 residues long. The CDR3 sequence: CASGATGPSYGYTF. The DNA of the CDR3 is TGCGCCAGTGGAGCGACAGGACCATCCTATGGCTACACCTTC.

This chain links TRBV28 with TRBJ2-1, with no clear D. The germline V and J ends were trimmed by 8 bases and 9 bases, with 14 bases remaining between them. The CDR3 is made up of 12 amino acids. Per the germline V gene, CDR1 is MDHEN and CDR2 is SYDVKM. The CDR3 spells CASRYFEAEQFF. DNA of the CDR3: TGTGCCAGCCGGTACTTTGAGGCTGAGCAGTTCTTC.

The J gene is TRBJ2-7, the V gene TRBV6-5; D remains ambiguous. V was pared by 5 bases and J by 0 bases, with 8 bases between. CDR3 size: 13 residues. Germline lookup yields CDR1 MNHEY and CDR2 SVGAGI. Written as DNA, the CDR3 is TGTGCCAGCAGTGACCGGTCCTCCTACGAGCAGTACTTC. Translating gives CASSDRSSYEQYF.

The chain recombines TRBV28 with TRBJ2-5; no clear D gene. Germline V CDR1 and CDR2: MDHEN, SYDVKM. The CDR3 contains 13 residues. V dropped 3 bases and J dropped 2 bases, with 7 bases sitting between them. The CDR3 here is CASSFYGQETQYF. CDR3 DNA sequence: TGTGCCAGCAGTTTTTACGGACAAGAGACCCAGTACTTC.

This chain's CDR3 is CASSTTGINQPQHF. DNA of the CDR3: TGTGCCAGTAGTACCACAGGGATCAATCAGCCCCAGCATTTT. V usage is TRBV19 and J usage is TRBJ1-5; maybe TRBD1 (6 bases). Germline V gene data show CDR1 as LNHDA and CDR2 as SQIVND (reference sequence). This CDR3 comprises 14 residues. The V and J ends lost 4 bases and 3 bases respectively, with 10 bases between them.